This TCR beta chain was identified during a study of CD8+CD57+ T cells in acquired aplastic anemia. For the study at large: Sorted CD4+ and CD8+ cells yielded DNA averaging approximately 3 ug. Study-wide points: Patients and controls shared twenty-nine CD8+ CDR3 sequences, highly expressed in patients. Any difference that existed in CD8+ Simpson's diversity between patients and controls was not significant.

Profiling of TCR beta VDJ combinations and CDR3 sequences used genomic DNA as template. TCRdb passed the reads through MiXCR, listing each CDR3 protein once. The table lists around 180,000 distinct CDR3 sequences, about 60% of them singletons, with over 40% in the top ten. The CDR3 is made up of 12 amino acids. Germline V gene sequence: CDR1 ENHRY, CDR2 SYGVKD. V lost 10 bases and J lost 0, with 7 bases in between. Worth noting for this clonotype: Its target is not known.

This sequence originates from a human donor in good health. This rearrangement joins TRBV10-3 to TRBJ1-3; no clear D gene. Sequenced: sorted CD4+, CD8+, or CD8+CD57+ T cells (not recorded which) from PBMCs. In DNA, the CDR3 is TGTGCCAAATCGGACTCTGGAAACACCATATATTTT. Translating it yields CAKSDSGNTIYF.